This T cell receptor beta chain was identified during a study of T cell changes during pregnancy in multiple sclerosis. Data came from immunoSEQ multiplex PCR; TCRdb stores just in-frame clones and leaves some out. The sample consists of about 83,000 clones, about 96% of them appearing once. This CDR3 has 14 amino acids. V was shortened by 4 bases and J by 0 bases, with 8 bases between the two germline ends. CDR1 SGHNT and CDR2 YYREEE come from the germline V gene (reference sequence). In this sample, this clone turned up once. This sequence joins TRBV5-4 and TRBJ2-1, with D maybe TRBD2 (6 bases). The receptor was derived from a female donor with multiple sclerosis, enrolled in a pregnancy study. The material sequenced was peripheral blood, taken in the second trimester of pregnancy. CDR3 nucleotide sequence: TGTGCCAGCAGCCCCGGGAGCTCCTACAATGAGCAGTTCTTC. Its translation: CASSPGSSYNEQFF.